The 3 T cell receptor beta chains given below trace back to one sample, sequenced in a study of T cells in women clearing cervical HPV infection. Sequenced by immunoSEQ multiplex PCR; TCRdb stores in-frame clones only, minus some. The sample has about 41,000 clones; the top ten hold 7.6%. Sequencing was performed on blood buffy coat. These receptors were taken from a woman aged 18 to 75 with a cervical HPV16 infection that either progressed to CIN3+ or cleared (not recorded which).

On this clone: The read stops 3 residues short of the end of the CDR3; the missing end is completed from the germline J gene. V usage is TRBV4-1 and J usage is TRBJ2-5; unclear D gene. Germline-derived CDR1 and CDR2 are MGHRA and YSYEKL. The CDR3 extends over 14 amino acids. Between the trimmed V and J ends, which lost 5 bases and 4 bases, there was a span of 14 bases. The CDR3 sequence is CASSSIDIGETQYF. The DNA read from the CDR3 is TGCGCCAGCAGCTCTATTGACATCGGAGAGACC.

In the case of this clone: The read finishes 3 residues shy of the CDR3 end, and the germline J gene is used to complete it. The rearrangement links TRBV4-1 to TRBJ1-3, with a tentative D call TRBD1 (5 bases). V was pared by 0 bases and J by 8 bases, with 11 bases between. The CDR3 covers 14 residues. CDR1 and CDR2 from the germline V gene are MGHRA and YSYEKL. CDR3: CASSQEVVGDTIYF. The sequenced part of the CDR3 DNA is TGCGCCAGCAGCCAAGAGGTTGTAGGGGACACC.

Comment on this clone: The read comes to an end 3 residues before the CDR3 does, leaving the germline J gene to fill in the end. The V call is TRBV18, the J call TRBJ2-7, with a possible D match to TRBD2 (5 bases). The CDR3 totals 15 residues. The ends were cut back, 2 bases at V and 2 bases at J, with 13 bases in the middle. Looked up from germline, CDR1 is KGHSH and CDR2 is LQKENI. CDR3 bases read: TGTGCCAGCTCACCAGACCTAGCAGTTGCCTACGAG. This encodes CASSPDLAVAYE. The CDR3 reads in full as CASSPDLAVAYEQYF.